This paragraph covers one T cell receptor (beta chain) sequence. In the authors' workflow: Quantification of nucleated cells was approximated via reference gene primer amplification. Profiled with immunoSEQ multiplex PCR; TCRdb holds only in-frame clones, not every one. V and J calls plus clone size are reproduced from that table; the DNA served to infer D and trimming. The table has 55,000 to 80,000 clones, roughly 89% seen once. The CDR3 covers 13 residues. With 3 bases removed from V and 0 bases from J, the gap between germline ends came to 5 bases. The germline V gene encodes CDR1 SGHTA and CDR2 FQGNSA. This sample is part of a study of blood T cell repertoires in COVID-19.

Sequenced sample: peripheral blood. The sequence came from an older man with acute or convalescent COVID-19. The chain joins TRBV7-2 to TRBJ1-2; D is perhaps TRBD1 (5 bases). CDR3 DNA sequence: TGTGCCAGCAGCTTGGACACTAACTATGGCTACACCTTC. This encodes CASSLDTNYGYTF.